The 4 T cell receptor beta chains listed next were all sequenced from one sample in a study of blood T cell repertoires in COVID-19. Profiling relied on immunoSEQ multiplex PCR, and the TCRdb table lists in-frame clones only, not all of them. The sample carries about 20,000 clones, 65% to 90% recorded once. The sequenced sample consisted of peripheral blood. The receptor set was obtained from a man in his forties or fifties with active COVID-19.

The V gene is TRBV23-1, the J gene TRBJ2-3, with TRBD2 matching over 7 bases. TRBV23-1 is treated as an ORF (open reading frame) with a function not yet certain. The V gene end was trimmed by 4 bases and the J gene end by 5 bases; junction bases not matched to a gene: 24. The CDR3 has 20 amino acids. This chain's CDR3 is CASSPAGYTRQGLWQDTQYF. The CDR3 bases are TGCGCCAGCAGTCCGGCGGGTTACACACGCCAGGGACTATGGCAAGATACGCAGTATTTT.

The J gene is TRBJ2-1, the V gene TRBV19; 15 bases map to TRBD2. Germline V gene sequence: CDR1 LNHDA, CDR2 SQIVND (reference sequence). The V gene end was trimmed by 5 bases and the J gene end by 9 bases; junction bases not matched to a gene: 5. The CDR3 extends over 15 amino acids. CDR3 sequence: CASSGPGLAGGEQFF. The CDR3 DNA reads TGTGCCAGTAGTGGACCGGGACTAGCGGGGGGTGAGCAGTTCTTC.

V and J are TRBV24-1 and TRBJ2-1, with TRBD1 identical over 9 bases. CDR1 is KGHDR and CDR2 is SFDVKD in the germline V gene. Germline trimming cut 4 bases from V and 4 bases from J; bases unmatched to any gene: 7. This CDR3 has 16 amino acids. CDR3 DNA: TGTGCCACCAGTGAGGGACAGGGCCCTCTTTACAATGAGCAGTTCTTC. It encodes CATSEGQGPLYNEQFF.

The gene calls are TRBV9 and TRBJ2-7, with D tentatively TRBD2 (5 bases). Trimming removed 0 bases from V and 3 bases from J, with 10 bases in between. Per the germline V gene, CDR1 is SGDLS and CDR2 is YYNGEE. CDR3 length equals 14 residues. The CDR3: CASSVDSGFYEQYF. Written as DNA, the CDR3 is TGTGCCAGCAGCGTAGATTCGGGGTTCTACGAGCAGTACTTC.